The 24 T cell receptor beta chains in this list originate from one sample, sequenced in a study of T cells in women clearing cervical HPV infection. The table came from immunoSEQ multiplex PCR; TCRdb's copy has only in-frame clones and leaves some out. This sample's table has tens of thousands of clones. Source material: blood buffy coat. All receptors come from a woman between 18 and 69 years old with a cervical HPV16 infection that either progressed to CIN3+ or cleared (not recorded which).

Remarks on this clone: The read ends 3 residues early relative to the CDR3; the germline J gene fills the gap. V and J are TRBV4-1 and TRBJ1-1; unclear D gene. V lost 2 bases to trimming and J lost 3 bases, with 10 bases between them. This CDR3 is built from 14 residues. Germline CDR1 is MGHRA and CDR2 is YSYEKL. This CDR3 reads CASSQKQSYTEAFF. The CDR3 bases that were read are TGCGCCAGCAGCCAAAAGCAATCATACACTGAA.

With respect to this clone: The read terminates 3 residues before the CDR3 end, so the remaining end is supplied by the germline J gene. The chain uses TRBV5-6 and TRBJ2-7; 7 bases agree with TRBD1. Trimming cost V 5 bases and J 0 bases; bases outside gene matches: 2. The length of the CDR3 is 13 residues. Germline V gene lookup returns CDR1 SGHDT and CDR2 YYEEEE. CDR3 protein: CASRQGSSYEQYF. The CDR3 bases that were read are TGTGCCAGCAGACAGGGGTCCTCCTACGAG. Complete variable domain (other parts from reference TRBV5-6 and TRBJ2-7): DAGVTQSPTHLIKTRGQQVTLRCSPKSGHDTVSWYQQALGQGPQFIFQYYEEEERQRGNFPDRFSGHQFPNYSSELNVNALLLGDSALYLCASRQGSSYEQYFGPGTRLTVT.

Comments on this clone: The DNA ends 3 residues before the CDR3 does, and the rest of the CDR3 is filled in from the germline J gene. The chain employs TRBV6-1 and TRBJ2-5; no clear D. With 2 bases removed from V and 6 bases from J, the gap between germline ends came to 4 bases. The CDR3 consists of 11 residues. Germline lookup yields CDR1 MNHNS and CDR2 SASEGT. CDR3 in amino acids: CASSETKTQYF. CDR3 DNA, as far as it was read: TGTGCCAGCAGTGAAACAAAGACC.

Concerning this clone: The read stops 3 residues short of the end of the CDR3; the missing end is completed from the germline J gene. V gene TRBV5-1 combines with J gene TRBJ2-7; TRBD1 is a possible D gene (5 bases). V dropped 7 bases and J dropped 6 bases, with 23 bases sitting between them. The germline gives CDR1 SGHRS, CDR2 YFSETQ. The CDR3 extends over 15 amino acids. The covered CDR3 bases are TGCGCCAGCGTCCAGGGTCCTTCAGGCTTCGGCGAG. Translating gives CASVQGPSGFGE. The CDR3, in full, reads CASVQGPSGFGEQYF. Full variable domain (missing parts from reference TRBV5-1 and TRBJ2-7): KAGVTQTPRYLIKTRGQQVTLSCSPISGHRSVSWYQQTPGQGLQFLFEYFSETQRNKGNFPGRFSGRQFSNSRSEMNVSTLELGDSALYLCASVQGPSGFGEQYFGPGTRLTVT.

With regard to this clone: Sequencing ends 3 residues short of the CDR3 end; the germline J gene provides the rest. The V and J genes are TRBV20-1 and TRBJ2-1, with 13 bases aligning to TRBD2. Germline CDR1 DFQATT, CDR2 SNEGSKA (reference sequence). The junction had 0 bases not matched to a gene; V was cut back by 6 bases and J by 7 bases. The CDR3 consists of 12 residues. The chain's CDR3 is CSALAGGNEQFF. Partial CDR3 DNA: TGCAGTGCACTAGCGGGGGGGAATGAG.

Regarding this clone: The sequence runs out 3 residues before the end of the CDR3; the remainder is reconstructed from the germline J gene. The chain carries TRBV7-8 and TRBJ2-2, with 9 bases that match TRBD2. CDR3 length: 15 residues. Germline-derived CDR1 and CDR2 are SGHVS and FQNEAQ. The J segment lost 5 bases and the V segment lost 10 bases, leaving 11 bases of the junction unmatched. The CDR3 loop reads CATEGSGGGTGELFF. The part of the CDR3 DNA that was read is TGTGCCACCGAGGGTAGCGGGGGCGGGACCGGGGAG.

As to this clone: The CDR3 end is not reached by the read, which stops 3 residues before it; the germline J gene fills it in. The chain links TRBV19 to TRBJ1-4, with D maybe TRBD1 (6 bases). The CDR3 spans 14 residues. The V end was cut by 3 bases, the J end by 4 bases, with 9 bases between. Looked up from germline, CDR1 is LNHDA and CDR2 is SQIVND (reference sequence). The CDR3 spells CASSMARGNEKLFF. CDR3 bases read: TGTGCCAGTAGTATGGCCAGGGGTAATGAAAAA.

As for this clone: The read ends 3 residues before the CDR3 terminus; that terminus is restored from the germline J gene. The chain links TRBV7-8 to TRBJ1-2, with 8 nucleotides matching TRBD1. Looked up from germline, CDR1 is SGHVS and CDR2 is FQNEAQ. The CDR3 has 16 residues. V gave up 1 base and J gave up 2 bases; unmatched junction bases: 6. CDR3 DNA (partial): TGTGCCAGCAGCTTAGTTCAGGGGGCGCGGAACTATGGC. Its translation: CASSLVQGARNYG. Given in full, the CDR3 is CASSLVQGARNYGYTF.

The DNA read from the CDR3 is TGTGCCATCAGTGAATCAGGGGATACG. Protein: CAISESGDT. The full CDR3 protein reads CAISESGDTQYF. The chain combines TRBV10-3 with TRBJ2-3; possibly TRBD1 for D (5 bases). The read ends 3 residues before the CDR3 terminus; that terminus is restored from the germline J gene. Germline V lookup: CDR1 ENHRY, CDR2 SYGVKD. Trimming took off 3 bases at V and 6 bases at J, with 7 bases between the two ends. The CDR3 has 12 residues.

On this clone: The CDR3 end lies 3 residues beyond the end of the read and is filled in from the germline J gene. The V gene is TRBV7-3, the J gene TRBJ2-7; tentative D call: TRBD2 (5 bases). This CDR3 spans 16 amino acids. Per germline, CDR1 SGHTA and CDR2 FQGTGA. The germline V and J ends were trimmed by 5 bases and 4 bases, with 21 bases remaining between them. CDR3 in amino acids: CASSPVRTSQGYEQYF. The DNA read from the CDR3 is TGTGCCAGCAGCCCGGTGAGGACTTCCCAAGGTTACGAG. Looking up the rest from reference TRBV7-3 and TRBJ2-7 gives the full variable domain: GAGVSQTPSNKVTEKGKYVELRCDPISGHTALYWYRQSLGQGPEFLIYFQGTGAADDSGLPNDRFFAVRPEGSVSTLKIQRTERGDSAVYLCASSPVRTSQGYEQYFGPGTRLTVT.

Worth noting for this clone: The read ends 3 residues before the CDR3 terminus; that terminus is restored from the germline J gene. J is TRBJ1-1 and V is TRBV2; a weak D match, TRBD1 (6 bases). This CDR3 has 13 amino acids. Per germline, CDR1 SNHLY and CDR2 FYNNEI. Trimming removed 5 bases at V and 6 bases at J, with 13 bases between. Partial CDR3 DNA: TGTGCCAGCAGTAATACAGGGAGCTCTGAA. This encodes CASSNTGSSE. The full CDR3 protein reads CASSNTGSSEAFF.

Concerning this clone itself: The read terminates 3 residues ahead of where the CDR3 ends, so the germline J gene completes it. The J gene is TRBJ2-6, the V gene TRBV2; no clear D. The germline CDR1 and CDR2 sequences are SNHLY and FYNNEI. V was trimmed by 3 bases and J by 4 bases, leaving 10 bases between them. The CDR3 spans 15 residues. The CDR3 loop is CASSDWSAGANVLTF. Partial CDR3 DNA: TGTGCCAGCAGTGACTGGTCTGCGGGGGCCAACGTC. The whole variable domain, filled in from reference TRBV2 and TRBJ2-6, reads EPEVTQTPSHQVTQMGQEVILRCVPISNHLYFYWYRQILGQKVEFLVSFYNNEISEKSEIFDDQFSVERPDGSNFTLKIRSTKLEDSAMYFCASSDWSAGANVLTFGAGSRLTVL.

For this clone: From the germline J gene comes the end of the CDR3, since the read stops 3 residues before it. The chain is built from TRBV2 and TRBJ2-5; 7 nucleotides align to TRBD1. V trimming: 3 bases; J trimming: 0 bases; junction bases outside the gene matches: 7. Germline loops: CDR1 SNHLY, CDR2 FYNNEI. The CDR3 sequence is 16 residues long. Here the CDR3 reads CASSDRQGPYQETQYF. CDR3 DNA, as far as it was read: TGTGCCAGCAGTGATCGACAGGGCCCGTACCAAGAGACC.

The CDR3 DNA, read in part, is TGTGCCAGCGCGCGAGGGGGCTCCTACAATGAG. Its protein product is CASARGGSYNE. The entire CDR3 protein is CASARGGSYNEQFF. This chain uses TRBV12-3 or TRBV12-4 with TRBJ2-1; maybe TRBD1 (6 bases). The read stops 3 residues short of the end of the CDR3; the missing end is completed from the germline J gene. The CDR3 has 14 residues. Trimming shortened V by 8 bases and J by 0 bases, and 11 bases separated the two germline ends.

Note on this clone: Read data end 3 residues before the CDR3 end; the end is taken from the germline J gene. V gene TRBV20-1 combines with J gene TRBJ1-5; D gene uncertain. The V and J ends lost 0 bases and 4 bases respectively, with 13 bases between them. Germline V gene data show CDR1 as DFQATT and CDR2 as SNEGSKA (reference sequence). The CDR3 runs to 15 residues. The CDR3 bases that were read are TGCAGTGCTAGAGATCGGGTCAGCACAAATCAGCCC. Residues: CSARDRVSTNQP. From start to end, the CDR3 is CSARDRVSTNQPQHF.

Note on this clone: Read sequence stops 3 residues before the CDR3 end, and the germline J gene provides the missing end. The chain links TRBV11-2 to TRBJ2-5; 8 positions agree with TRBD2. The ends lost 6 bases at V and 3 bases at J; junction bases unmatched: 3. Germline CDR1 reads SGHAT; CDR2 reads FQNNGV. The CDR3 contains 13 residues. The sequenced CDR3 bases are TGTGCCAGCAGGACCGGGGGGGAAGAGACC. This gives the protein CASRTGGEET. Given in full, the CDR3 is CASRTGGEETQYF. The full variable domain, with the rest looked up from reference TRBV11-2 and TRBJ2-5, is EAGVAQSPRYKIIEKRQSVAFWCNPISGHATLYWYQQILGQGPKLLIQFQNNGVVDDSQLPKDRFSAERLKGVDSTLKIQPAKLEDSAVYLCASRTGGEETQYFGPGTRLLVL.

CDR3 bases read: TGCAGTGCTACCGTCGGTTCAGGAGATGGC. Translation gives CSATVGSGDG. The whole CDR3 sequence reads CSATVGSGDGYTF. V usage is TRBV20-1 and J usage is TRBJ1-2; no reliable D call. The CDR3 is cut off 3 residues early in the read; its end comes from the germline J gene. Trimming removed 4 bases from V and 6 bases from J, with 15 bases in between. The CDR3 has 13 amino acids. Looked up from germline, CDR1 is DFQATT and CDR2 is SNEGSKA (reference sequence).

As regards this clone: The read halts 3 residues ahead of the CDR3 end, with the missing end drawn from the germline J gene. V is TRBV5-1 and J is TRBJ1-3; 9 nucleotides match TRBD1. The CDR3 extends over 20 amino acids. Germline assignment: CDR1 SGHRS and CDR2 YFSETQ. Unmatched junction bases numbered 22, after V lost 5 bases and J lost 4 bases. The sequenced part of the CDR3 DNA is TGCGCCAGCAGACCCCGGGGAGGACAGGGGATCTCAGTGGAAGGAAACACC. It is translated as CASRPRGGQGISVEGNT. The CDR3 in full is CASRPRGGQGISVEGNTIYF.

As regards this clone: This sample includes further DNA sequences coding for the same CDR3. The CDR3 bases that were read are TGCGCCAGCAGCTTAGCCGGGACAGGGGTGAATGAG. As protein: CASSLAGTGVNE. The CDR3 reads in full as CASSLAGTGVNEQFF. The chain recombines TRBV5-1 with TRBJ2-1; 10 positions agree with TRBD1. The observed sequence ends 3 residues before the CDR3 terminus, with the missing tail filled in from the germline J gene. Unmatched junction bases numbered 6, after V lost 2 bases and J lost 7 bases. Germline-derived CDR1 and CDR2 are SGHRS and YFSETQ. This CDR3 has 15 amino acids.

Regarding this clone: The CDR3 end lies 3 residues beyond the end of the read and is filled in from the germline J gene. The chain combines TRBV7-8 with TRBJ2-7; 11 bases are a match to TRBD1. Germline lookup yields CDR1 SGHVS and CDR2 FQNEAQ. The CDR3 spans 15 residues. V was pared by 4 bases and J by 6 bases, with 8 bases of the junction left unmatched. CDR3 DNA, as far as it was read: TGTGCCAGCAGCTATGGGACAGGGGGTTGGAGCGAG. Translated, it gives CASSYGTGGWSE. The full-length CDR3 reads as CASSYGTGGWSEQYF.

The CDR3 spells CASSLDRSYNEQFF. Partial CDR3 DNA: TGTGCCAGCAGCCTGGACAGATCCTACAATGAG. The V gene is TRBV11-3, the J gene TRBJ2-1, with D possibly being TRBD1 (6 bases). The read terminates 3 residues before the CDR3 end, so the remaining end is supplied by the germline J gene. Germline CDR1 SGHNT, CDR2 YENEEA. The V and J ends lost 5 bases and 1 base respectively, with 9 bases between them. CDR3 size: 14 residues.

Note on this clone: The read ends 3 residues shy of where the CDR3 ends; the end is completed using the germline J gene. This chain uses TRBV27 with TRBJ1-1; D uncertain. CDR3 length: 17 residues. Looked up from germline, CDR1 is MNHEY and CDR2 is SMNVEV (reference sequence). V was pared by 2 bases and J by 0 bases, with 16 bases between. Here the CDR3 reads CASSLLPMLRMNTEAFF. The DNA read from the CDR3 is TGTGCCAGCAGTTTACTTCCAATGCTCAGGATGAACACTGAA.

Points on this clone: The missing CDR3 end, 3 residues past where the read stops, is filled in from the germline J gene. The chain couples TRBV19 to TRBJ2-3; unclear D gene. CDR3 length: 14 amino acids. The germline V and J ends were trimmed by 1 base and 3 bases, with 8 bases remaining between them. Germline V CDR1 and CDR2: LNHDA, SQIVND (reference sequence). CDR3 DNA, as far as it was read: TGTGCCAGTAGTATAGGACTGGCAACAGATACG. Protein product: CASSIGLATDT. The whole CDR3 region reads CASSIGLATDTQYF.

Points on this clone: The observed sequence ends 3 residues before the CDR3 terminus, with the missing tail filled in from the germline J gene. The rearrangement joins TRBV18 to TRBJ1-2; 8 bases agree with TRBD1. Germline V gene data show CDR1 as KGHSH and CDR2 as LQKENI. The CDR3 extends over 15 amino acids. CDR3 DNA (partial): TGTGCCAGCTCACCACCGATCAGGGGGCTAGAGGGC. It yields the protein CASSPPIRGLEG. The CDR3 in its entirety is CASSPPIRGLEGYTF.